At least ten counts were recorded for the clone carrying this T cell receptor (beta chain). This specimen belongs to a study of identical twins. The ends were cut back, 0 bases at V and 3 bases at J, with 9 bases in the middle. Germline-derived CDR1 and CDR2 are LGHNA and YSLEER. This CDR3 spans 15 amino acids. MiXCR, applied by TCRdb to the 5' RACE reads, yields one record per CDR3 protein. The sample carries around 230,000 distinct CDR3 sequences, 5.5% to 7.5% recorded once. The same data also went into a second study, on T cells expressing NK-cell markers.

The receptor comes from a woman under 30 in good health. The sequenced sample was CD8+ T cells sorted from blood. J is TRBJ2-1 and V is TRBV4-3, with D perhaps matching TRBD1 (5 bases). DNA for the CDR3: TGCGCCAGCAGCCAAGATCAGGGCCTCTACAATGAGCAGTTCTTC. Residues: CASSQDQGLYNEQFF.